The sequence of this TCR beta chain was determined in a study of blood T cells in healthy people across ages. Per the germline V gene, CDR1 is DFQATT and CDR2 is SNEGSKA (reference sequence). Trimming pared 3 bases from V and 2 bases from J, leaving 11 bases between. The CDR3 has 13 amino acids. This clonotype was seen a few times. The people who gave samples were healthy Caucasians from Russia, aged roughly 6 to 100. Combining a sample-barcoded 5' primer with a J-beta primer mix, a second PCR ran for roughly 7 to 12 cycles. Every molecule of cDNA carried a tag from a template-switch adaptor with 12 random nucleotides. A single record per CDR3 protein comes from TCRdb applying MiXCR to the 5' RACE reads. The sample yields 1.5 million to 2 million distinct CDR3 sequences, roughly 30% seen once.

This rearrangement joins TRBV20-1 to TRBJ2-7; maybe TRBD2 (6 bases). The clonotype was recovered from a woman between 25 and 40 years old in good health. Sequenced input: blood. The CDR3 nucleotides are TGCAGTGCTAGCGGCGGGGAGACCTACGAGCAGTACTTC. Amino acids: CSASGGETYEQYF.